Included here is one TCR beta chain sequence, with context. Its antigen is not known. Germline CDR1 reads SGHTA; CDR2 reads FQGNSA. The CDR3 runs to 13 residues. The V gene lost 2 bases and the J gene lost 4 bases, with 7 bases spanning the gap. PCR employed 60 Vbeta and 13 Jbeta primers. Generated by immunoSEQ multiplex PCR, the TCRdb table keeps only in-frame clones and is missing some. The table lists 140,000 to 150,000 clones, 75% to 80% of them singletons. This sample is drawn from a study of cytomegalovirus exposure and HLA in healthy donors. Looking at the study overall: Earlier findings included approximately 120 million unique TCR beta sequences obtained from about 170 million T cells.

Study results and limitations: Several of the most significant clusters were apparently associated with common viral pathogens in a later analysis.

The V and J genes are TRBV7-2 and TRBJ2-3; maybe TRBD1 (5 bases). Material: PBMCs. The TCR sequence derives from a man aged 40-55 years in good health and CMV-seropositive. This CDR3 reads CASSLLGADTQYF. The CDR3 DNA sequence: TGTGCCAGCAGCTTATTAGGGGCAGATACGCAGTATTTT.